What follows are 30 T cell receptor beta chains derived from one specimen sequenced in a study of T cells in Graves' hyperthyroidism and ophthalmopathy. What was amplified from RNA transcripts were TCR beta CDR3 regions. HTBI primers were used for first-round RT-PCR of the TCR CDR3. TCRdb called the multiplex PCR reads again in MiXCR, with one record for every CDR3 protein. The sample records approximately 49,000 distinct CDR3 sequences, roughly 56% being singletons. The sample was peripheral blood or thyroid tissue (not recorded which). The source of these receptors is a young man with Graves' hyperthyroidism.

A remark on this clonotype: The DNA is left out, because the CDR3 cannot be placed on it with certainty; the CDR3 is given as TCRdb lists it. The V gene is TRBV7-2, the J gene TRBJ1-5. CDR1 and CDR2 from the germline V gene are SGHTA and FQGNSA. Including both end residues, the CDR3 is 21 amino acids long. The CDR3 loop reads CASSFYICSARMSVSDQPQHF.

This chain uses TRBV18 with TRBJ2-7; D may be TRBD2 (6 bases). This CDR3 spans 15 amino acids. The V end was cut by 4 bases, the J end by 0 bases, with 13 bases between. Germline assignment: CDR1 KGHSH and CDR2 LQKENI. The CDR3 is CASSRGDLSSYEQYF. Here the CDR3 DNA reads TGTGCCAGCTCACGGGGGGACTTATCCTCCTACGAGCAGTACTTC.

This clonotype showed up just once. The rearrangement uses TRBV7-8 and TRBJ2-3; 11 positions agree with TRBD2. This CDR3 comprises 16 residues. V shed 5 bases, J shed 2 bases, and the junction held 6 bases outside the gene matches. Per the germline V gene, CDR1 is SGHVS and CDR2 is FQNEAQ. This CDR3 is CASSVLAGGVTDTQYF. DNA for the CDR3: TGTGCCAGCAGCGTCCTAGCGGGGGGCGTCACAGATACGCAGTATTTT. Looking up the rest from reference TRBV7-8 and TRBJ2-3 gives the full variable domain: GAGVSQSPRYKVAKRGQDVALRCDPISGHVSLFWYQQALGQGPEFLTYFQNEAQLDKSGLPSDRFFAERPEGSVSTLKIQRTQQEDSAVYLCASSVLAGGVTDTQYFGPGTRLTVL.

CDR3 loop: CSVRPGTSGSSTDTQYF. In DNA, the CDR3 is TGCAGCGTGAGGCCCGGGACTAGCGGGAGCAGCACAGATACGCAGTATTTT. The rearrangement joins TRBV29-1 to TRBJ2-3; 14 bases map to TRBD2. The CDR3 covers 17 residues. CDR1 is SQVTM, CDR2 ANQGSEA, per germline. J gave up 0 bases and V 6 bases, and 8 bases lay outside the gene matches.

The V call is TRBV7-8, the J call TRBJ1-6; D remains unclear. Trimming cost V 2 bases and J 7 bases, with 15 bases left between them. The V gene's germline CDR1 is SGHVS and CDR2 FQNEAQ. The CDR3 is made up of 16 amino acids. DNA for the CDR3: TGTGCCAGCAGCTTAAGCCAGACAACCTTAAATTCACCCCTCCACTTT. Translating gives CASSLSQTTLNSPLHF.

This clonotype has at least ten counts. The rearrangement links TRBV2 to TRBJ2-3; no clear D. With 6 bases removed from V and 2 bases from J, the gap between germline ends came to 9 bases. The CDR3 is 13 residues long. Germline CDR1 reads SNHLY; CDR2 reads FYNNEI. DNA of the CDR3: TGTGCCAGCAGACGCGGCCTCACAGATACGCAGTATTTT. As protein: CASRRGLTDTQYF.

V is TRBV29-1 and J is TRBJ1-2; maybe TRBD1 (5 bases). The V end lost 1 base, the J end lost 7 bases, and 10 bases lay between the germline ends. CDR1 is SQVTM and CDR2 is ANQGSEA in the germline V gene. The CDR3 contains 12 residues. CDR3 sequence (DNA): TGCAGCGTTGAAGGTGGGGGAGGTGGCTACACCTTC. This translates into CSVEGGGGGYTF. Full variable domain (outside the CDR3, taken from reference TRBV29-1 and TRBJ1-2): SAVISQKPSRDICQRGTSLTIQCQVDSQVTMMFWYRQQPGQSLTLIATANQGSEATYESGFVIDKFPISRPNLTFSTLTVSNMSPEDSSIYLCSVEGGGGGYTFGSGTRLTVV.

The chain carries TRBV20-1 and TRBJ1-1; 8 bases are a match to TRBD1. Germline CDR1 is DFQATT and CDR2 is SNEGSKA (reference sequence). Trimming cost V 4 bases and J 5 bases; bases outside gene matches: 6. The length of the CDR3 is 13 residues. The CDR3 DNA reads TGCAGTGCTACAGGGGGCGAGGGGACTGAAGCTTTCTTT. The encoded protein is CSATGGEGTEAFF.

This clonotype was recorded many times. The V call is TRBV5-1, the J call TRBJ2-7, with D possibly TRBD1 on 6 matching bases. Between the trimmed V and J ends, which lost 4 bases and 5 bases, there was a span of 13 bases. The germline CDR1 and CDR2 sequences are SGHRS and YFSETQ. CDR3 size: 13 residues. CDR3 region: CASSLQGGDEQYF. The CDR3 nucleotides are TGCGCCAGCAGCCTACAGGGTGGGGACGAGCAGTACTTC.

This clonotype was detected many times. The CDR3 region has the DNA TGCGCCAGCAGCCAAGACGATGGTTGGTGGGGGATCACTGAAGCTTTCTTT. Residues: CASSQDDGWWGITEAFF. V usage is TRBV4-3 and J usage is TRBJ1-1, with a weak D call TRBD1 (5 bases). V was cut by 0 bases and J by 4 bases, with 18 bases left in between. Germline CDR1 and CDR2: LGHNA and YSLEER. This CDR3 spans 17 amino acids.

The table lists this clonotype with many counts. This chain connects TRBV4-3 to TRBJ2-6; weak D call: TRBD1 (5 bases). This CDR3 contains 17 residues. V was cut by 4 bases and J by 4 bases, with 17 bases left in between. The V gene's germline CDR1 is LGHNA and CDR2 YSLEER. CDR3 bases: TGCGCCAGCAGCCGACATACAGGACCGACCGGGGCCAACGTCCTGACTTTC. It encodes CASSRHTGPTGANVLTF.

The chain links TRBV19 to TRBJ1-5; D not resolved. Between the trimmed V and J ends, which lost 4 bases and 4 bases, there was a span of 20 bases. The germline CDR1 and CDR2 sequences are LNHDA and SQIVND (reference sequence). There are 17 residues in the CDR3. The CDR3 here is CASSNSHTEGWNQPQHF. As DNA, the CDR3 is TGTGCCAGTAGTAATTCACACACGGAGGGTTGGAATCAGCCCCAGCATTTT.

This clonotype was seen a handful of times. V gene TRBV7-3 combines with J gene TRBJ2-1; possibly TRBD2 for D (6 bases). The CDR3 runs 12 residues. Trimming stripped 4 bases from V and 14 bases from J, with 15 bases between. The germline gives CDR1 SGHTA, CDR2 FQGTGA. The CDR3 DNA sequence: TGTGCCAGCAGCTCCGCCGGGCGGGATAAGTTCTTC. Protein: CASSSAGRDKFF.

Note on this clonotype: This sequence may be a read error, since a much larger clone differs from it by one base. In DNA form, the CDR3 reads TGCAGTGCTGGAGTCGTTACGGCGGGAGCAGCAGATACGCAGTATTTT. Translating it yields CSAGVVTAGAADTQYF. The chain recombines TRBV20-1 with TRBJ2-3; 7 nucleotides agree with TRBD2. The CDR3 contains 16 residues. Germline V gene sequence: CDR1 DFQATT, CDR2 SNEGSKA (reference sequence). The V gene end was trimmed by 5 bases and the J gene end by 4 bases; junction bases not matched to a gene: 15.

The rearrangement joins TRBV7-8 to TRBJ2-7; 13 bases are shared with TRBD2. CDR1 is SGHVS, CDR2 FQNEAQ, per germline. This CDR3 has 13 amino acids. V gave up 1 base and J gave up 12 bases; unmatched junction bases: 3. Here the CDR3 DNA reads TGTGCCAGCAGCTTAGGGACTAGCGGGAGCGCGTACTTC. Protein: CASSLGTSGSAYF.

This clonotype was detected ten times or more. The CDR3 DNA sequence: TGCAGCGTTGAAGTTGAGAGGGATCAGCCCCAGCATTTT. As protein: CSVEVERDQPQHF. The V gene is TRBV29-1, the J gene TRBJ1-5, with D uncertain. Between the trimmed V and J ends, which lost 1 base and 5 bases, there was a span of 9 bases. Germline V gene sequence: CDR1 SQVTM, CDR2 ANQGSEA. The CDR3 has 13 amino acids. Using reference TRBV29-1 and TRBJ1-5 for the parts outside the CDR3, the full variable domain is SAVISQKPSRDICQRGTSLTIQCQVDSQVTMMFWYRQQPGQSLTLIATANQGSEATYESGFVIDKFPISRPNLTFSTLTVSNMSPEDSSIYLCSVEVERDQPQHFGDGTRLSIL.

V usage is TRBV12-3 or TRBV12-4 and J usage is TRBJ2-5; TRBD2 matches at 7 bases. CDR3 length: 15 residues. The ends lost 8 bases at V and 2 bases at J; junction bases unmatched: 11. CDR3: CASGHAGVRQETQYF. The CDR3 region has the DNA TGTGCCAGCGGGCACGCGGGAGTTAGACAAGAGACCCAGTACTTC.

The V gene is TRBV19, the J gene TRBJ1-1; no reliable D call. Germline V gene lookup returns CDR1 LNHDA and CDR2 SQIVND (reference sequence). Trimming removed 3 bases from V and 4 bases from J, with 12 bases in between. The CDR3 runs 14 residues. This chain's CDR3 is CASSIWFLSTEAFF. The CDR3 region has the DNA TGTGCCAGTAGTATTTGGTTTTTGAGCACTGAAGCTTTCTTT.

As DNA, the CDR3 is TGCAGTGCTAGACTAGGACTAGCGGGGGCCCTAGAGACCCAGTACTTC. Its protein is CSARLGLAGALETQYF. The V gene is TRBV20-1, the J gene TRBJ2-5; TRBD2 matches at 13 bases. The ends lost 2 bases at V and 4 bases at J; junction bases unmatched: 7. This CDR3 contains 16 residues. CDR1 and CDR2 from the germline V gene are DFQATT and SNEGSKA (reference sequence).

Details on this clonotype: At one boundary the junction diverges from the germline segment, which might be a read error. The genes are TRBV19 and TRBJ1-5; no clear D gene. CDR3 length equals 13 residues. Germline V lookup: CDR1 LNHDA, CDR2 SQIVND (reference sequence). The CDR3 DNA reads TGTGCCAGTTCGGAACTGTCGTGGAAGCCCCAGCACTTT. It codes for CASSELSWKPQHF.

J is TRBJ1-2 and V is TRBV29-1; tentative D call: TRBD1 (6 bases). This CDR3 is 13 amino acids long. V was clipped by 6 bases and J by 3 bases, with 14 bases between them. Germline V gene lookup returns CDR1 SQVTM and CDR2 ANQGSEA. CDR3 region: CSVPRGAHYGYTF. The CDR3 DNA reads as TGCAGCGTACCCCGGGGGGCACACTATGGCTACACCTTC.

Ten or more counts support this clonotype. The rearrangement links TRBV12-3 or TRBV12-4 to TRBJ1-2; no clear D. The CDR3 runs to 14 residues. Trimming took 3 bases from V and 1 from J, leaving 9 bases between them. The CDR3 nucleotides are TGTGCCAGCAGTTTTCAGCTGGATAACTATGGCTACACCTTC. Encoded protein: CASSFQLDNYGYTF.

The chain's CDR3 is CASSSDWGVETQYF. CDR3 sequence (DNA): TGTGCCAGCAGTTCCGATTGGGGTGTAGAGACCCAGTACTTC. This chain uses TRBV6-5 with TRBJ2-5; D is undetermined. The germline V and J ends were trimmed by 4 bases and 4 bases, with 13 bases remaining between them. The CDR3 contains 14 residues. Germline V gives CDR1 MNHEY, CDR2 SVGAGI.

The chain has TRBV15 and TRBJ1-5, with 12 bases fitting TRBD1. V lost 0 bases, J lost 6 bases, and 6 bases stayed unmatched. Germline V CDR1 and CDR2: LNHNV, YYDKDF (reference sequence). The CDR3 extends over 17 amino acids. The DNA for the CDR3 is TGTGCCACCAGCAGAGATGGCCGGGACAGGGGGCCTCAGCCCCAGCATTTT. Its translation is CATSRDGRDRGPQPQHF.

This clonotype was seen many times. The CDR3 loop is CASTIQGMHSPLHF. For the CDR3, the DNA is TGTGCCAGCACCATACAGGGGATGCATTCACCCCTCCACTTT. V and J are TRBV6-2 or TRBV6-3 and TRBJ1-6; 7 bases map to TRBD1. The CDR3 has 14 residues. The germline CDR1 and CDR2 sequences are MNHEY and SVGEGT. V shed 7 bases and J 8 bases; nucleotides not matched to a gene: 8.

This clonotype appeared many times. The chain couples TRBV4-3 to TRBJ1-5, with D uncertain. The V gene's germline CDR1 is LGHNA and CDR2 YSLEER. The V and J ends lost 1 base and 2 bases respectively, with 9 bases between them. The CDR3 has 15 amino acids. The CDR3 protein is CASSQGGVGNQPQHF. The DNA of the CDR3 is TGCGCCAGCAGCCAAGGCGGGGTCGGCAATCAGCCCCAGCATTTT.

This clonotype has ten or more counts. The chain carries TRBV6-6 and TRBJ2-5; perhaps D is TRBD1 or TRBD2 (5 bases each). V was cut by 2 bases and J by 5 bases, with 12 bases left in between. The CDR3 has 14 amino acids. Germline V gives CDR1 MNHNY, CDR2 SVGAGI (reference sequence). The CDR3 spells CASSYGVWGETQYF. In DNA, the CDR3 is TGTGCCAGCAGTTACGGAGTATGGGGGGAGACCCAGTACTTC.

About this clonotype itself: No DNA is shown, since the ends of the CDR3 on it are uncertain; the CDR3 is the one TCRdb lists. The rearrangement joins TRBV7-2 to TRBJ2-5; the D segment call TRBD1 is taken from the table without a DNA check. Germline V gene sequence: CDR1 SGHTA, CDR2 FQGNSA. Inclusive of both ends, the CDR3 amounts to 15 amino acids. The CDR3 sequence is CASSFGRGARETQHF.

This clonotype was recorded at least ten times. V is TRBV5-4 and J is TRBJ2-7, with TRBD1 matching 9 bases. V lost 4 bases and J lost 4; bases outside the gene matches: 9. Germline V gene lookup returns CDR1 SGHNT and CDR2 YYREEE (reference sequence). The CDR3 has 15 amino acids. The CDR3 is CASSRSGTGRYEQYF. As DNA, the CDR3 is TGTGCCAGCAGCAGATCCGGGACAGGGCGTTACGAGCAGTACTTC.

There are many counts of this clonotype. This CDR3 is CASSQSSGREETQYF. CDR3 nucleotide sequence: TGTGCCAGCAGCCAAAGTAGCGGGAGGGAAGAGACCCAGTACTTC. The chain has TRBV4-2 and TRBJ2-5, with TRBD2 identical over 11 bases. This CDR3 has 15 residues. Germline CDR1 reads LGHNA; CDR2 reads YNFKEQ. Trimming at V came to 2 bases and at J to 3 bases, leaving 2 bases not matched to a gene.